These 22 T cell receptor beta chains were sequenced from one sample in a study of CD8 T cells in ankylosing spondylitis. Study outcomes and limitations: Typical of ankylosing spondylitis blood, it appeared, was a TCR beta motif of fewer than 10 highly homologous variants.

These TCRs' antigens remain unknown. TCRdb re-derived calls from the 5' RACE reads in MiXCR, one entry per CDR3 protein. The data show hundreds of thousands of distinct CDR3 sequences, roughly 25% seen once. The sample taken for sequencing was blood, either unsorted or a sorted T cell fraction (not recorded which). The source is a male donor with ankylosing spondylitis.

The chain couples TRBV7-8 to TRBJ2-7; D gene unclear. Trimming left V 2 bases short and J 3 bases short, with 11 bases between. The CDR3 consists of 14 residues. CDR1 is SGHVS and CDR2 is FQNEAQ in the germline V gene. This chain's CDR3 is CASSLRPVLYEQYV. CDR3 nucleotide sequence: TGTGCCAGCAGCTTACGTCCGGTACTCTACGAGCAGTACGTC.

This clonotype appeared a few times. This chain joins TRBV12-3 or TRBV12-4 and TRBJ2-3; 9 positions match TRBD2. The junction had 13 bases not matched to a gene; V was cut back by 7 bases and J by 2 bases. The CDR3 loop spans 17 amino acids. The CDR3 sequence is CASTPRGSGRSTDTQYF. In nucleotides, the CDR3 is TGTGCCAGCACCCCTCGGGGTAGCGGGAGATCCACAGATACGCAGTATTTT.

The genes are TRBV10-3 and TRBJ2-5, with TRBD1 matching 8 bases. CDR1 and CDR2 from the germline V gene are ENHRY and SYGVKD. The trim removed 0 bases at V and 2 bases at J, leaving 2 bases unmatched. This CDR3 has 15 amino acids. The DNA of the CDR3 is TGTGCCATCAGTGAGTCGTGGGACAGGCAAGAGACCCAGTACTTC. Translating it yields CAISESWDRQETQYF.

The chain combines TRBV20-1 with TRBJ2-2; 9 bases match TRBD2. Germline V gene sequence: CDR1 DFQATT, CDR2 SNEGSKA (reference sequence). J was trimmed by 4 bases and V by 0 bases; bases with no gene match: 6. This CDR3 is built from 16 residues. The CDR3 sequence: CSARDLGSGSTGELFF. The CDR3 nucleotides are TGCAGTGCTAGAGATCTAGGTAGCGGGAGCACCGGGGAGCTGTTTTTT.

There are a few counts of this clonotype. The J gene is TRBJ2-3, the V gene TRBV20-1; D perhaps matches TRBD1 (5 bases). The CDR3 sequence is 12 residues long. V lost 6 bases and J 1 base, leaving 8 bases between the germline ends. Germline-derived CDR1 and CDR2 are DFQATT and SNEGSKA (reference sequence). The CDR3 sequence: CSAPTGTDTQYF. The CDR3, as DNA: TGCAGTGCGCCGACAGGCACAGATACGCAGTATTTT.

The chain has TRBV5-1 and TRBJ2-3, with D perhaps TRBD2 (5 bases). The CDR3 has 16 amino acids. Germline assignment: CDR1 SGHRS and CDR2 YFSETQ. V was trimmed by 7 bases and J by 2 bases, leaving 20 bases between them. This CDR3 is CASSIRPRLNTDTQYF. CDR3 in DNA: TGCGCCAGCTCAATAAGACCGAGACTAAACACAGATACGCAGTATTTT.

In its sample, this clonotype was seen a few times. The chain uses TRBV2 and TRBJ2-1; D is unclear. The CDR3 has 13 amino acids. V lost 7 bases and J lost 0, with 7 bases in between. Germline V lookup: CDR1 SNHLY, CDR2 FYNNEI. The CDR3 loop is CASNGFSYNEQFF. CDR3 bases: TGTGCCAGCAACGGATTCTCCTACAATGAGCAGTTCTTC.

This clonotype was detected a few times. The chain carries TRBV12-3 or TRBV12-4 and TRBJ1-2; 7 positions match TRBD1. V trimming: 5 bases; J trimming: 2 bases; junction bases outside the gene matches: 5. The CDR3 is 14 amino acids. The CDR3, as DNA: TGTGCCAGCAGTACAGGGGCCCGGAACTATGGCTACACCTTC. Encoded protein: CASSTGARNYGYTF.

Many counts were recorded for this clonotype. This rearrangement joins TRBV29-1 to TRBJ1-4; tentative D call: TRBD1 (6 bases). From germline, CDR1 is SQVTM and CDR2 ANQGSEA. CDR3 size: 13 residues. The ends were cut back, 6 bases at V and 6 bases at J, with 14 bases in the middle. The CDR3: CSVSGGQDEKLFF. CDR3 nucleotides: TGCAGCGTCTCCGGGGGGCAGGATGAAAAACTGTTTTTT.

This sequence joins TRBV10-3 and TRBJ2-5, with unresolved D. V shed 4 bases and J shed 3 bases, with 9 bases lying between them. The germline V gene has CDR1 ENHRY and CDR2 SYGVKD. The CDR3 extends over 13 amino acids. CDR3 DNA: TGTGCCATCAGTGCAAACGGAAAAGAGACCCAGTACTTC. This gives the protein CAISANGKETQYF.

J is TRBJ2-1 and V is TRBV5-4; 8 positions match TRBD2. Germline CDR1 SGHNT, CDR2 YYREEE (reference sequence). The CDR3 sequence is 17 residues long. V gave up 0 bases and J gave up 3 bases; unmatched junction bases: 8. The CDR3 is CASSLGAPGLGYNEQFF. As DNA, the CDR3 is TGTGCCAGCAGCTTGGGAGCCCCGGGACTAGGCTACAATGAGCAGTTCTTC.

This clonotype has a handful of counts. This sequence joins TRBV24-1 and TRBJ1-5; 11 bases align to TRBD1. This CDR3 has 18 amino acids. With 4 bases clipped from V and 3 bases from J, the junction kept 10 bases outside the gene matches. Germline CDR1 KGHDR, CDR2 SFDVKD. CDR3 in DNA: TGTGCCACCAGTGAAACCCGGACAGGGGGCGGTTTCAATCAGCCCCAGCATTTT. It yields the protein CATSETRTGGGFNQPQHF.

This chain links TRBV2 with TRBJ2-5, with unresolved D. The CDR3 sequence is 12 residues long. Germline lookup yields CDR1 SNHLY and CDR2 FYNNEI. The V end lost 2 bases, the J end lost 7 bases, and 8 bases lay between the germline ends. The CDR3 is CASSESPTTQYF. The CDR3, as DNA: TGTGCCAGCAGTGAATCGCCAACGACCCAGTACTTC.

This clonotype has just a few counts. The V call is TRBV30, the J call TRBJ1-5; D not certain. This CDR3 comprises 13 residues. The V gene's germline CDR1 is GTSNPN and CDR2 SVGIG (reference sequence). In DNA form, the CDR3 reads TGTGCTTCAGGCTTGCAGGAGGATCAGCCCCAGCATTTT. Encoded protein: CASGLQEDQPQHF.

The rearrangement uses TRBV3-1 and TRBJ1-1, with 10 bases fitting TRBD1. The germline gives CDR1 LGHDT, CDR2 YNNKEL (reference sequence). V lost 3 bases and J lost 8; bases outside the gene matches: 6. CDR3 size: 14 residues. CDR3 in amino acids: CASSQWTGGVEAFF. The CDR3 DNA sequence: TGTGCCAGCAGCCAGTGGACAGGGGGGGTGGAAGCTTTCTTT.

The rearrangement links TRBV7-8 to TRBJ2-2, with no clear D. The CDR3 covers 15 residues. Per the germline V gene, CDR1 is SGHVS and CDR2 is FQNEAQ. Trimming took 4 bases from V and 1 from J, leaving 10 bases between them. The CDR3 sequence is CASSSNTGNTGELFF. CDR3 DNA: TGTGCCAGCAGCTCTAATACGGGGAACACCGGGGAGCTGTTTTTT.

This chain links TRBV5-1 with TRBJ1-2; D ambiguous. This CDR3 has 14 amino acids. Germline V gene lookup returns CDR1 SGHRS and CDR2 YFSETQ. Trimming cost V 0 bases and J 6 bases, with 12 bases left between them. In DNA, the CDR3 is TGCGCCAGCAGCTTGGCCAGGCAGGTGGATGGCTACACCTTC. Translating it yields CASSLARQVDGYTF.

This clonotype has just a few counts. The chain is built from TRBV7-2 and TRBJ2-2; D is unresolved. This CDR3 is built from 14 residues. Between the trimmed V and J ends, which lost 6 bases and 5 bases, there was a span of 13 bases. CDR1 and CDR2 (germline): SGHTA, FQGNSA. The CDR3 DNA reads TGTGCCAGCAGAGTCCACTCTAGGACCGGGGAGCTGTTTTTT. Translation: CASRVHSRTGELFF. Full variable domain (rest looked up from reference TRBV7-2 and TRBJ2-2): GAGVSQSPSNKVTEKGKDVELRCDPISGHTALYWYRQSLGQGLEFLIYFQGNSAPDKSGLPSDRFSAERTGGSVSTLTIQRTQQEDSAVYLCASRVHSRTGELFFGEGSRLTVL.

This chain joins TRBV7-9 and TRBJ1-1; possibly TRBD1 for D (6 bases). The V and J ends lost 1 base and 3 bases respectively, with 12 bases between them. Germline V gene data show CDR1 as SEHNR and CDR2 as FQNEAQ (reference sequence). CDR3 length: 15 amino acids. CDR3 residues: CASSLVQGRHTEAFF. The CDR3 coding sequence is TGTGCCAGCAGCTTAGTTCAGGGGAGGCACACTGAAGCTTTCTTT. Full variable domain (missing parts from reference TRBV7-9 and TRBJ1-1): DTGVSQNPRHKITKRGQNVTFRCDPISEHNRLYWYRQTLGQGPEFLTYFQNEAQLEKSRLLSDRFSAERPKGSFSTLEIQRTEQGDSAMYLCASSLVQGRHTEAFFGQGTRLTVV.

The CDR3 region has the DNA TGCAGTGCTAGCGGGAGGGCCCTCCTCGAGCAGTACGTC. Translation: CSASGRALLEQYV. V and J are TRBV20-1 and TRBJ2-7; 8 nucleotides agree with TRBD2. V shed 3 bases, J shed 6 bases, and the junction held 7 bases outside the gene matches. Germline-derived CDR1 and CDR2 are DFQATT and SNEGSKA (reference sequence). This CDR3 region has 13 residues.

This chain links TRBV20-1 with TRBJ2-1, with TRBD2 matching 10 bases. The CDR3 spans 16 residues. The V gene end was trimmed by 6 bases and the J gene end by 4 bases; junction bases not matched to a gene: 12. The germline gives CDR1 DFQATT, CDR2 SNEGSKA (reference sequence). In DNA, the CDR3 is TGCAGTGCCCGGGGAAGCGGGAGGGCCAGGTACAATGAGCAGTTCTTC. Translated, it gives CSARGSGRARYNEQFF.

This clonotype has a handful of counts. The CDR3 nucleotides are TGTGCCAGCAGCTCTGGACAGGGCCCTCAGCCCCAGCATTTT. This sequence encodes CASSSGQGPQPQHF. The V gene is TRBV7-8, the J gene TRBJ1-5; 8 bases align to TRBD1. The CDR3 spans 14 residues. V lost 4 bases to trimming and J lost 6 bases; unmatched junction nucleotides: 5. CDR1 SGHVS and CDR2 FQNEAQ come from the germline V gene. Looking up the rest from reference TRBV7-8 and TRBJ1-5 gives the full variable domain: GAGVSQSPRYKVAKRGQDVALRCDPISGHVSLFWYQQALGQGPEFLTYFQNEAQLDKSGLPSDRFFAERPEGSVSTLKIQRTQQEDSAVYLCASSSGQGPQPQHFGDGTRLSIL.